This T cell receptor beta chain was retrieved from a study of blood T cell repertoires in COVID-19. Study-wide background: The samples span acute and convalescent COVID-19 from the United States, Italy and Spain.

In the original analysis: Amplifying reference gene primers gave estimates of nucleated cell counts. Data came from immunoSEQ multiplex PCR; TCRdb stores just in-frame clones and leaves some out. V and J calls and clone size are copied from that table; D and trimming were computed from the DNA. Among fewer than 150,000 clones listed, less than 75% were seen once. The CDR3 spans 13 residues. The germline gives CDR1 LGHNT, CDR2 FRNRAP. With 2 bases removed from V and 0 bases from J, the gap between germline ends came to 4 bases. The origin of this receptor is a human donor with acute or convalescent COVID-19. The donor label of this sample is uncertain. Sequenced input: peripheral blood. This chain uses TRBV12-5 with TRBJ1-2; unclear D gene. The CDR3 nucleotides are TGTGCTAGTGGTTTGACAACTAACTATGGCTACACCTTC. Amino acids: CASGLTTNYGYTF. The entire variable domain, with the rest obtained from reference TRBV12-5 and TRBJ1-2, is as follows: DARVTQTPRHKVTEMGQEVTMRCQPILGHNTVFWYRQTMMQGLELLAYFRNRAPLDDSGMPKDRFSAEMPDATLATLKIQPSEPRDSAVYFCASGLTTNYGYTFGSGTRLTVV.